This paragraph reports one T cell receptor beta chain. The antigen remains unidentified. Time point: after neoadjuvant nivolumab, at surgical resection. Cohort: HPV-negative, locally advanced oral cavity squamous cell carcinoma patients. Assay: immunoSEQ multiplex PCR; the TCRdb copy retains only in-frame clones and omits some. Here the sample spans approximately 23,000 clones, 45% being singletons. The sample comes from a study of neoadjuvant anti-PD-1 for oral cavity cancer. Study results and caveats: Larger post-treatment preexisting tumor clones tracked with greater tumor shrinkage.

The CDR3 extends over 15 amino acids. Trimming removed 5 bases from V and 7 bases from J, with 19 bases in between. Germline CDR1 SGHTS, CDR2 YDEGEE. This specimen consisted of tumor tissue, obtained after nivolumab (anti-PD-1) treatment. The chain has TRBV5-8 and TRBJ2-1, with a possible D match to TRBD2 (5 bases). The origin of this receptor is a person aged 40 to 85 with oral cavity squamous cell carcinoma. As DNA, the CDR3 is TGTGCCAGCAGAGTGAGCGGTTTGTTGGGGAATGAGCAGTTCTTC. Translated, it gives CASRVSGLLGNEQFF.